These 9 T cell receptor beta chains were sequenced from one sample in a study. TCRdb used MiXCR to reprocess the 5' RACE reads, holding one entry per CDR3 protein. This table holds tens of thousands of distinct CDR3 sequences, around a quarter found once. The specimen sequenced was naive CD4+ T cells sorted from blood. Subset in this sample: naive CD4+ T cells, CD4+CD45RA+CD25-. The receptors originated from a female donor with breast cancer.

This rearrangement joins TRBV3-1 to TRBJ1-6; D is uncertain. Trimming shortened V by 0 bases and J by 12 bases, and 15 bases separated the two germline ends. The germline CDR1 and CDR2 sequences are LGHDT and YNNKEL (reference sequence). This CDR3 has 15 residues. The CDR3 region is CASSQDEGTGGPLHF. In DNA form, the CDR3 reads TGTGCCAGCAGCCAAGACGAGGGTACGGGAGGACCCCTCCACTTT.

Written as DNA, the CDR3 is TGTGCCAGCAGCTCAGATGTGGCTGGGGGGCCGGATGGCTACACCTTC. Protein sequence: CASSSDVAGGPDGYTF. This chain joins TRBV7-9 and TRBJ1-2; a possible D gene is TRBD1 (6 bases). Germline CDR1 and CDR2: SEHNR and FQNEAQ (reference sequence). The CDR3 sequence is 16 residues long. Trimming pared 4 bases from V and 6 bases from J, leaving 21 bases between. The full variable domain, completed using reference TRBV7-9 and TRBJ1-2, is DTGVSQNPRHKITKRGQNVTFRCDPISEHNRLYWYRQTLGQGPEFLTYFQNEAQLEKSRLLSDRFSAERPKGSFSTLEIQRTEQGDSAMYLCASSSDVAGGPDGYTFGSGTRLTVV.

In regard to this clonotype: An end of the junction differs from the germline gene, which may be a read error. V and J are TRBV6-5 and TRBJ1-3; the D gene is possibly TRBD1 (5 bases). The CDR3 is 15 amino acids. Germline-derived CDR1 and CDR2 are MNHEY and SVGAGI. The chain's CDR3 is CAGSVDRFTGNTIYF. CDR3 coding DNA: TGTGCCGGCAGTGTAGACAGATTTACTGGAAACACCATATATTTT.

This clonotype has a single count. The J gene is TRBJ2-3, the V gene TRBV7-2; no reliable D call. Germline CDR1 reads SGHTA; CDR2 reads FQGNSA. CDR3 length: 12 amino acids. Trimming stripped 2 bases from V and 7 bases from J, with 7 bases between. CDR3 amino acids: CASSLNRNTQYF. CDR3 coding DNA: TGTGCCAGCAGCTTAAACCGGAATACGCAGTATTTT.

The V call is TRBV5-1, the J call TRBJ2-2, with D possibly being TRBD2 (5 bases). The germline V gene has CDR1 SGHRS and CDR2 YFSETQ. The CDR3 runs 14 residues. Trimming took off 4 bases at V and 2 bases at J, with 9 bases between the two ends. DNA for the CDR3: TGCGCCAGCAGCCGACTATCCAACACCGGGGAGCTGTTTTTT. Translating gives CASSRLSNTGELFF.

In regard to this clonotype: One junction end disagrees with the germline gene, perhaps due to a read error. The CDR3 reads CAGSPITGGTTEAFF. CDR3 bases: TGTGCCGGCAGCCCGATAACAGGGGGGACCACTGAAGCTTTCTTT. V and J are TRBV7-2 and TRBJ1-1; 8 bases agree with TRBD1. This CDR3 contains 15 residues. Per germline, CDR1 SGHTA and CDR2 FQGNSA.

Concerning this clonotype: Just one base apart from a much larger clone, this may be a read error. No conserved phenylalanine or tryptophan ends this CDR3, so it is likely a read error. In DNA, the CDR3 is TGTGCCAGCAGTGAAGTAGAGACGGGAGGGAAGCAGTTCTCC. It translates to CASSEVETGGKQFS. J is TRBJ2-1 and V is TRBV6-1; 8 nucleotides align to TRBD2. After removal of 1 base from V and 11 bases from J, the junction contained 7 bases not matched to a gene. The CDR3 has 14 residues. Per the germline V gene, CDR1 is MNHNS and CDR2 is SASEGT.

The table lists this clonotype with a few counts. The chain uses TRBV20-1 and TRBJ2-1; D may be TRBD2 (6 bases). Germline CDR1 is DFQATT and CDR2 is SNEGSKA (reference sequence). CDR3 size: 16 residues. V gave up 2 bases and J gave up 7 bases, with 21 bases separating them. This CDR3 reads CSARSVGGLTGNEQFF. The CDR3 bases are TGCAGTGCTAGATCGGTCGGGGGATTAACTGGAAATGAGCAGTTCTTC.

This clonotype has ten or more counts. The chain employs TRBV4-3 and TRBJ1-6; TRBD1 matches at 7 bases. This CDR3 spans 15 amino acids. Germline lookup yields CDR1 LGHNA and CDR2 YSLEER. Unmatched junction bases numbered 2, after V lost 0 bases and J lost 6 bases. In nucleotides, the CDR3 is TGCGCCAGCAGCCAAGAGACAGGGATTAATTCACCCCTCCACTTT. Its protein product is CASSQETGINSPLHF.